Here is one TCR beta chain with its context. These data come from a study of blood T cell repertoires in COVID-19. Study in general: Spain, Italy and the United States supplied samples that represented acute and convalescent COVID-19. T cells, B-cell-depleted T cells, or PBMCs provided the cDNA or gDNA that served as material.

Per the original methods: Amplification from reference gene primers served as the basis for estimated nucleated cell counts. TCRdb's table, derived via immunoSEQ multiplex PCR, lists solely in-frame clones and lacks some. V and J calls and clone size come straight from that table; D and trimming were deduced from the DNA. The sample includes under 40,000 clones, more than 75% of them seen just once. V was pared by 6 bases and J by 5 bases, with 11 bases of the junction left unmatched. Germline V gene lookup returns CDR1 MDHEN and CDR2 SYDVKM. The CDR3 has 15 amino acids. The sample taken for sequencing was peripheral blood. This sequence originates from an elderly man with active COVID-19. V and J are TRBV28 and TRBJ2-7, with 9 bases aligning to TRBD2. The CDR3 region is CASSLWSGRKNEQYF. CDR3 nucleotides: TGTGCCAGCAGCCTCTGGAGCGGGAGGAAGAACGAGCAGTACTTC.